These 5 T cell receptor beta chains originate from one sample sequenced in a study of radiation and T cells in renal cell carcinoma. Produced via immunoSEQ multiplex PCR; TCRdb's table is partial and in-frame only. This table has around 160,000 clones, about 88% appearing once. Time point of the sample: baseline pretreatment blood. Treatment denoted: 15 Gy SBRT to primary tumor, nephrectomy 4 weeks later. Sequenced here: blood, sampled from a patient whose treatment included radiotherapy and nephrectomy. These TCRs come from a woman aged 70 to 79 with renal cell carcinoma.

V is TRBV10-3 and J is TRBJ1-4, with 8 bases aligning to TRBD1. Germline V CDR1 and CDR2: ENHRY, SYGVKD. V was pared by 2 bases and J by 10 bases, with 6 bases of the junction left unmatched. The length of the CDR3 is 14 residues. The CDR3 here is CAISEDRGSGKLFF. CDR3 coding DNA: TGTGCCATCAGTGAGGACAGGGGAAGTGGAAAACTGTTTTTT.

The rearrangement uses TRBV6-5 and TRBJ1-6, with D possibly being TRBD1 (6 bases). This CDR3 is built from 16 residues. V lost 4 bases and J lost 10, with 20 bases in between. Germline lookup yields CDR1 MNHEY and CDR2 SVGAGI. The CDR3 here is CASSSSFTGIGSPLHF. The CDR3 DNA is TGTGCCAGCAGTTCGAGTTTTACAGGGATCGGATCACCCCTCCACTTT.

The chain links TRBV10-3 to TRBJ1-1, with no clear D. The CDR3 is 12 amino acids. V shed 6 bases and J shed 1 base, with 6 bases lying between them. Looked up from germline, CDR1 is ENHRY and CDR2 is SYGVKD. The CDR3 DNA is TGTGCCATCAGGGAGGGGAACACTGAAGCTTTCTTT. Translation gives CAIREGNTEAFF.

V usage is TRBV6-6 and J usage is TRBJ2-3; 7 bases are a match to TRBD1. Losses at the gene ends were 2 bases for V and 4 bases for J; bases not matched to a gene: 3. In germline, CDR1 is MNHNY, CDR2 SVGAGI (reference sequence). This CDR3 contains 14 residues. The CDR3 loop is CASSYKGGADTQYF. The CDR3 bases are TGTGCCAGCAGTTACAAAGGGGGCGCAGATACGCAGTATTTT.

The chain carries TRBV7-9 and TRBJ2-1, with D unclear. Germline V lookup: CDR1 SEHNR, CDR2 FQNEAQ (reference sequence). This CDR3 spans 14 amino acids. V shed 2 bases and J shed 2 bases, with 7 bases lying between them. CDR3 nucleotides: TGTGCCAGCAGCTTAACGGATACCTACAATGAGCAGTTCTTC. As protein: CASSLTDTYNEQFF.